Listed below are T cell receptor beta chains from one sample, sequenced in a study of T cell repertoires and HLA-DP antigens. Sequencing was performed with immunoSEQ multiplex PCR; in TCRdb, only in-frame clones are kept and a portion is missing. The sample has approximately 89,000 clones; about 89% are singletons. These receptors are not linked to any known antigen. Source material: CD4+ T cells from PBMCs. Receptor source: a man aged 45-60 years in good health and CMV-seronegative. Both conserved end residues are trimmed from each CDR3. D genes are given only for firm matches.

d_call v_call cdr3_aa
TRBD1 TRBV5-6 ASSERTGAYNQPQH
. TRBV11-1 ASSSVTGTLTYEQY
. TRBV6-5 ASSYSTQGREQY
. TRBV6-5 ASSSRGEDAF
TRBD1 TRBV4-3 ASSRQGEETQY
TRBD1 TRBV4-1 ASSQGQGAWGDTQY
TRBD2 TRBV5-1 ASSLPSGGKDTQY
. TRBV29-1 SVEGQGGADTQY
. TRBV4-2 ASSLQRSGEQY
TRBD1 TRBV7-2 ASSRDRVDYGYT
. TRBV7-2 ASRTDGRRQGDEQY
. TRBV6-6 ASSYTGNSNYGYT
. TRBV5-4 ASSLGGGRRTF
. TRBV15 ATSREAGSAGELF
. TRBV6-5 ASRAVRGTQY
. TRBV11-2 ASSLGVVADQETQY